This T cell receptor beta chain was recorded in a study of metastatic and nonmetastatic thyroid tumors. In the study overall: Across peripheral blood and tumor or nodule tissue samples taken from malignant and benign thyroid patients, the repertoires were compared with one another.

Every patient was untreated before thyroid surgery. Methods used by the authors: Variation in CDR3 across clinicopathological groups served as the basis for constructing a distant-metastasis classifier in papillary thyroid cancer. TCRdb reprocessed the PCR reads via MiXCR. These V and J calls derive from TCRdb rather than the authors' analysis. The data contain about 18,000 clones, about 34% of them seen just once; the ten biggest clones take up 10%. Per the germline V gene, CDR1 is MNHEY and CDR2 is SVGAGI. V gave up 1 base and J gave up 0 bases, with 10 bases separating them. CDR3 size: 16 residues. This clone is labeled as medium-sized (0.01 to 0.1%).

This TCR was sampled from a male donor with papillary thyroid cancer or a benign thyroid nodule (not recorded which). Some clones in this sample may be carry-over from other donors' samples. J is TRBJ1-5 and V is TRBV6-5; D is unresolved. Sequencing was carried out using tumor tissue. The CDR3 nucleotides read TGTGCCAGCAGTTACTACCCCTTTTATAGCAATCAGCCCCAGCATTTT. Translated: CASSYYPFYSNQPQHF.